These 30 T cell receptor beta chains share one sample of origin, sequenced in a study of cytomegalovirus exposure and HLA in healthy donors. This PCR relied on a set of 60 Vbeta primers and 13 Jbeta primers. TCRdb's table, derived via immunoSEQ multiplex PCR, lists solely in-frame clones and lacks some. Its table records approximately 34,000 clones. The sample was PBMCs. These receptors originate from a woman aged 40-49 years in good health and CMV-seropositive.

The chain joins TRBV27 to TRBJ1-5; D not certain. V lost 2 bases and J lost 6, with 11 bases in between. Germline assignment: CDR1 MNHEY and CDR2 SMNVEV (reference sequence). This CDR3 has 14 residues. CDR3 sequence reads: CASSLTSLGQPQHF. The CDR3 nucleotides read TGTGCCAGCAGTTTAACGTCTCTAGGTCAGCCCCAGCATTTT.

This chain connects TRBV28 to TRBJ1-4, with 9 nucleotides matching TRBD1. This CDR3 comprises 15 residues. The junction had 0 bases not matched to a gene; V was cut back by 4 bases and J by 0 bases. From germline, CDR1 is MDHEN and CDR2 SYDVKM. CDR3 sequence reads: CASSYRGPTNEKLFF. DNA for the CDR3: TGTGCCAGCAGTTACAGGGGGCCAACTAATGAAAAACTGTTTTTT.

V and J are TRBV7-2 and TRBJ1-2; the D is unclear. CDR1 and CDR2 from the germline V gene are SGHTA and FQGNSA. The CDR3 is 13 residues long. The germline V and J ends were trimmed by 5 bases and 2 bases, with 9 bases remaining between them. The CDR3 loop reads CASSATHNYGYTF. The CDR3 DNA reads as TGTGCCAGCAGCGCCACACACAACTATGGCTACACCTTC. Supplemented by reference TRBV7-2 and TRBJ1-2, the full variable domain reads GAGVSQSPSNKVTEKGKDVELRCDPISGHTALYWYRQSLGQGLEFLIYFQGNSAPDKSGLPSDRFSAERTGGSVSTLTIQRTQQEDSAVYLCASSATHNYGYTFGSGTRLTVV.

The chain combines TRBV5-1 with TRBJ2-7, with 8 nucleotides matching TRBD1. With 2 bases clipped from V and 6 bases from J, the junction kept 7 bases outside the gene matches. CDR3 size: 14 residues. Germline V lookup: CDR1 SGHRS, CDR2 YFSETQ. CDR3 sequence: CASSFRQGPGEQYF. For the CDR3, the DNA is TGCGCCAGCAGCTTTAGACAGGGGCCGGGCGAGCAGTACTTC.

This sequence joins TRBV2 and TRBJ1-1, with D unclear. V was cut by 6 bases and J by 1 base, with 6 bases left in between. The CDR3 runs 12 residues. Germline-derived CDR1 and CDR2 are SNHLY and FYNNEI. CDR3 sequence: CASRAGNTEAFF. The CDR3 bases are TGTGCCAGCAGGGCGGGGAACACTGAAGCTTTCTTT.

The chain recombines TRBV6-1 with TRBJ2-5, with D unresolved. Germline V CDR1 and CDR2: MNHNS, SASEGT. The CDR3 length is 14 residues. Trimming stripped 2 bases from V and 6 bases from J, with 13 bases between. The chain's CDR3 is CASSESPHIQTQYF. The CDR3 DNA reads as TGTGCCAGCAGTGAAAGCCCCCATATCCAGACCCAGTACTTC.

In nucleotides, the CDR3 is TGCGCCAGCAGTCGAACCGACAGCCGCAATCAGCCCCAGCATTTT. It translates to CASSRTDSRNQPQHF. The chain recombines TRBV4-3 with TRBJ1-5; a possible D gene is TRBD1 (5 bases). Germline loops: CDR1 LGHNA, CDR2 YSLEER. V was pared by 6 bases and J by 2 bases, with 14 bases between. This CDR3 comprises 15 residues.

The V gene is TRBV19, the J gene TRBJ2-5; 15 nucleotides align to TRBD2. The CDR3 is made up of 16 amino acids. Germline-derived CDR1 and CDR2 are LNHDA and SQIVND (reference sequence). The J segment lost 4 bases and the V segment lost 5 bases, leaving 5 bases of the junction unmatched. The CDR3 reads CASSEGTSGRIETQYF. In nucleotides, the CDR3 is TGTGCCAGTAGTGAAGGGACTAGCGGGAGGATAGAGACCCAGTACTTC.

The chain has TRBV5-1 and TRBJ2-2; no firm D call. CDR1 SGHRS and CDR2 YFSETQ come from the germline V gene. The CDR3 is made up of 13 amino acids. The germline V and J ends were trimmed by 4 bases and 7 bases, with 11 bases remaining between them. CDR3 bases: TGCGCCAGCAGCCCGCTAGTAGGCGGGGAGCTGTTTTTT. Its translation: CASSPLVGGELFF.

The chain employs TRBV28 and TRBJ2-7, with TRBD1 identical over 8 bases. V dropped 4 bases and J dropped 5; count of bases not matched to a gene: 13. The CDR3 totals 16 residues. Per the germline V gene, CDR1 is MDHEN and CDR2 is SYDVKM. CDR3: CASSSTRGRLVHEQYF. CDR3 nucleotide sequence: TGTGCCAGCAGTTCGACCAGGGGGCGATTGGTCCACGAGCAGTACTTC.

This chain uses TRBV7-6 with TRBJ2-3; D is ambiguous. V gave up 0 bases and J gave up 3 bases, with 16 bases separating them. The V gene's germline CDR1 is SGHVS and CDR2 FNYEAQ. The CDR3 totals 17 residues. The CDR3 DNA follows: TGTGCCAGCAGCTTAGCAGTGTTCGGTCAGGTAACAGATACGCAGTATTTT. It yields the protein CASSLAVFGQVTDTQYF. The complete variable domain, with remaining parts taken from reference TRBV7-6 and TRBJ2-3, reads GAGVSQSPRYKVTKRGQDVALRCDPISGHVSLYWYRQALGQGPEFLTYFNYEAQQDKSGLPNDRFSAERPEGSISTLTIQRTEQRDSAMYRCASSLAVFGQVTDTQYFGPGTRLTVL.

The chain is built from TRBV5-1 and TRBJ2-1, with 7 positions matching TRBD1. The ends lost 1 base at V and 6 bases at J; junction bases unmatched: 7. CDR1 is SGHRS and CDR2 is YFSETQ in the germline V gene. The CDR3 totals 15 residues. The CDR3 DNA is TGCGCCAGCAGCTTGACCTCGGGGACAGTCAATGAGCAGTTCTTC. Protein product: CASSLTSGTVNEQFF. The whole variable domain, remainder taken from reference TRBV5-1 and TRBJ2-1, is KAGVTQTPRYLIKTRGQQVTLSCSPISGHRSVSWYQQTPGQGLQFLFEYFSETQRNKGNFPGRFSGRQFSNSRSEMNVSTLELGDSALYLCASSLTSGTVNEQFFGPGTRLTVL.

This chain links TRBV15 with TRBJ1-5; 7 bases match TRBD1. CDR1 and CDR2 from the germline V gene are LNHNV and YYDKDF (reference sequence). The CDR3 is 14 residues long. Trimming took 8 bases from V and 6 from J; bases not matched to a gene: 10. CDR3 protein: CATQRGGLSQPQHF. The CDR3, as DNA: TGTGCCACCCAAAGAGGGGGCTTGAGTCAGCCCCAGCATTTT.

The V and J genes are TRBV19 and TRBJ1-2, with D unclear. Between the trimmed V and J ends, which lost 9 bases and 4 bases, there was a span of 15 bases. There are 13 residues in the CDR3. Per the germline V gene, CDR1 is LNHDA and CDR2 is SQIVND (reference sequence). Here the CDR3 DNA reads TGTGCCAGCTACTCCCATGCAAGCTATGGCTACACCTTC. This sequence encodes CASYSHASYGYTF. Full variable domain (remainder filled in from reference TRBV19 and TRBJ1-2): DGGITQSPKYLFRKEGQNVTLSCEQNLNHDAMYWYRQDPGQGLRLIYYSQIVNDFQKGDIAEGYSVSREKKESFPLTVTSAQKNPTAFYLCASYSHASYGYTFGSGTRLTVV.

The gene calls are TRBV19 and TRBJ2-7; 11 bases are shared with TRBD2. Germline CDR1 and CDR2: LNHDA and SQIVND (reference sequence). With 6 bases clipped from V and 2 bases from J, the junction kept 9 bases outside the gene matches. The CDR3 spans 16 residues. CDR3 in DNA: TGTGCCAGTAGCGACGGGACTAGCGGACTAACCTACGAGCAGTACTTC. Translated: CASSDGTSGLTYEQYF.

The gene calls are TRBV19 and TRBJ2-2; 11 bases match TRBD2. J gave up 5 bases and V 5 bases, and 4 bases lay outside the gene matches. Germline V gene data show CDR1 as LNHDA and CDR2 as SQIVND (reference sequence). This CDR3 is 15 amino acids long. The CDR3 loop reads CASSVAGGDTGELFF. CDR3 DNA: TGTGCCAGTAGTGTAGCGGGGGGGGATACCGGGGAGCTGTTTTTT. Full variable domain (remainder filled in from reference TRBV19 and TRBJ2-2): DGGITQSPKYLFRKEGQNVTLSCEQNLNHDAMYWYRQDPGQGLRLIYYSQIVNDFQKGDIAEGYSVSREKKESFPLTVTSAQKNPTAFYLCASSVAGGDTGELFFGEGSRLTVL.

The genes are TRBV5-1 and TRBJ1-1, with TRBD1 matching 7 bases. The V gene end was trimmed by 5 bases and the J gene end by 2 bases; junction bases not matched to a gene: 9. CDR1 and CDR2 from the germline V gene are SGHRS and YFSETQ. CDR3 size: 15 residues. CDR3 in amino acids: CASRVTGQVNTEAFF. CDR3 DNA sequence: TGCGCCAGCAGGGTAACAGGACAGGTTAACACTGAAGCTTTCTTT. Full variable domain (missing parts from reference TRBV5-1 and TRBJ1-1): KAGVTQTPRYLIKTRGQQVTLSCSPISGHRSVSWYQQTPGQGLQFLFEYFSETQRNKGNFPGRFSGRQFSNSRSEMNVSTLELGDSALYLCASRVTGQVNTEAFFGQGTRLTVV.

The DNA for the CDR3 is TGTGCCGGGGCAATCCAGGGGGCTAGTGGCTATGGCTACACCTTC. Residues: CAGAIQGASGYGYTF. V and J are TRBV30 and TRBJ1-2, with 8 positions matching TRBD1. J gave up 4 bases and V 8 bases, and 15 bases lay outside the gene matches. The germline V gene has CDR1 GTSNPN and CDR2 SVGIG (reference sequence). CDR3 length: 15 residues.

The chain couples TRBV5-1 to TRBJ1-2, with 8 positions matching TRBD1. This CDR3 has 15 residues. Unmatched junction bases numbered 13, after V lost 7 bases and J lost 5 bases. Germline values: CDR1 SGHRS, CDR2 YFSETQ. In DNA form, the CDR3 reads TGCGCCAGCGGCCAAACGGACAGGGACACTTATGGCTACACCTTC. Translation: CASGQTDRDTYGYTF. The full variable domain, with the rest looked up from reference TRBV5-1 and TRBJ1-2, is KAGVTQTPRYLIKTRGQQVTLSCSPISGHRSVSWYQQTPGQGLQFLFEYFSETQRNKGNFPGRFSGRQFSNSRSEMNVSTLELGDSALYLCASGQTDRDTYGYTFGSGTRLTVV.

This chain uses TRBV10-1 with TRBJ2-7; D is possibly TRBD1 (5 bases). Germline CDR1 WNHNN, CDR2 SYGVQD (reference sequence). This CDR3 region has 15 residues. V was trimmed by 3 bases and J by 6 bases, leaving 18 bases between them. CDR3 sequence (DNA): TGCGCCAGCAGTGATTTCAGGGCTGCGTCGGGCGAGCAGTACTTC. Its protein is CASSDFRAASGEQYF.

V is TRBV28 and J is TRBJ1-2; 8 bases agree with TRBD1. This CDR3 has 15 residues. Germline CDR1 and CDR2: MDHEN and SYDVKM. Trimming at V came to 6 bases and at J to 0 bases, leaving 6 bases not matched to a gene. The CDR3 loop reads CASRRLTGANYGYTF. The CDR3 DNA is TGTGCCAGCAGACGACTGACAGGGGCTAACTATGGCTACACCTTC.

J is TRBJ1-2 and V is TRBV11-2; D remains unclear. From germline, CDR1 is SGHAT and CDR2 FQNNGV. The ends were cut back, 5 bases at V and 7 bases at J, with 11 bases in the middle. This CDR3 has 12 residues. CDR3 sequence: CASSTEGVGYTF. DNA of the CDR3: TGTGCCAGCAGCACTGAGGGAGTTGGCTACACCTTC.

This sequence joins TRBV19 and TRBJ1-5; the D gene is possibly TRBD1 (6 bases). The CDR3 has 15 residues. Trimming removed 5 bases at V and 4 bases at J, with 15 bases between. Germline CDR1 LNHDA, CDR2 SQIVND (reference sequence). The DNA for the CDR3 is TGTGCCAGTAGTTTAGCCAGGGGCCTGAATCAGCCCCAGCATTTT. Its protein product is CASSLARGLNQPQHF.

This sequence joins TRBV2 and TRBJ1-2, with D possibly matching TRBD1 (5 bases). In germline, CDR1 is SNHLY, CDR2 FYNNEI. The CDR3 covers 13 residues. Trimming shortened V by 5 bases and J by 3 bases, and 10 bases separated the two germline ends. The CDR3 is CASSTDTYYGYTF. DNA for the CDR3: TGTGCCAGCAGTACGGACACCTACTATGGCTACACCTTC.

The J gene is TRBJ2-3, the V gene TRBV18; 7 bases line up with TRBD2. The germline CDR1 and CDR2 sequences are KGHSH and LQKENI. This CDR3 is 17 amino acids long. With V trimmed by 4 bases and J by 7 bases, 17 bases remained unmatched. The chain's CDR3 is CASSLSAGPLMGNTQYF. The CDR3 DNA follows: TGTGCCAGCTCACTTTCAGCGGGGCCCCTCATGGGCAATACGCAGTATTTT.

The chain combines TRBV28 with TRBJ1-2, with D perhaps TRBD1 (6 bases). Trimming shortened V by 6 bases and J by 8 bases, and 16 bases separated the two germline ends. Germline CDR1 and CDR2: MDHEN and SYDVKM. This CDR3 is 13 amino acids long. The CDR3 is CASRPQGWYGYTF. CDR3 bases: TGTGCCAGCAGGCCACAGGGATGGTACGGCTACACCTTC.

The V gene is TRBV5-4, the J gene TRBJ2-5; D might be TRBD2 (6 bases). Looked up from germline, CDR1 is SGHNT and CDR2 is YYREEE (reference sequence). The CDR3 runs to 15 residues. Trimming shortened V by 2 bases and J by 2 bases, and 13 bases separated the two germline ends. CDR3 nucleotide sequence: TGTGCCAGCAGCTTAGGAGGGGCAGGGCAAGAGACCCAGTACTTC. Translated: CASSLGGAGQETQYF.

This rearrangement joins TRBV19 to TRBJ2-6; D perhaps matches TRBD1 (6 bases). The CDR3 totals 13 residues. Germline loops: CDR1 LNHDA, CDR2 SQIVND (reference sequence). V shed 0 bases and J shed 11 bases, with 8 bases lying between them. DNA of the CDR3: TGTGCCAGTAGTATAGAACAGGGTTACGTCCTGACTTTC. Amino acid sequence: CASSIEQGYVLTF.

The CDR3 is CASSDFRERGYTF. DNA of the CDR3: TGTGCCAGCAGTGACTTTAGGGAGAGGGGCTACACCTTC. The V gene is TRBV6-4, the J gene TRBJ1-2, with no clear D. Germline V gene data show CDR1 as MRHNA and CDR2 as SNTAGT. V gave up 1 base and J gave up 8 bases, with 11 bases separating them. The CDR3 is 13 residues long.

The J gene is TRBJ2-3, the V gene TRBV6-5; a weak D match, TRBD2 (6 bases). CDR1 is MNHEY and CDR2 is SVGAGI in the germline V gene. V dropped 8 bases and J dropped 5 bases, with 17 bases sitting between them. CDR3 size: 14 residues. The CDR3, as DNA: TGTGCCAGCCGCGGGGCAGGGCTAGGAGATACGCAGTATTTT. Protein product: CASRGAGLGDTQYF.